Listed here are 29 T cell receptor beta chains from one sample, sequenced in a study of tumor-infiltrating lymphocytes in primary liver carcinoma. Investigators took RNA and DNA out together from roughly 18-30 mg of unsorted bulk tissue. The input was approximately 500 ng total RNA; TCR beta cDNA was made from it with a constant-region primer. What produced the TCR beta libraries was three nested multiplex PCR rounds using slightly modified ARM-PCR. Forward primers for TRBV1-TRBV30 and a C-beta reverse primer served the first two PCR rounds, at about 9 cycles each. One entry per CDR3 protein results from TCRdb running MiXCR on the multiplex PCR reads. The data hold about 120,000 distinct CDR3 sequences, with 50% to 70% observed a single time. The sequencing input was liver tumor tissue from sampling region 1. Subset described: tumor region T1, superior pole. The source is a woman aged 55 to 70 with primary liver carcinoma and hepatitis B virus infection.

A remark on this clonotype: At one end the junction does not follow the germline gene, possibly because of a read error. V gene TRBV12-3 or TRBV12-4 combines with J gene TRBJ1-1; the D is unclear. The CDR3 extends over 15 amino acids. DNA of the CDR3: TGTGCCAGCAGTCCCCCGGGCAGGAGTAACACTGAAGCTTCCTTT. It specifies CASSPPGRSNTEASF.

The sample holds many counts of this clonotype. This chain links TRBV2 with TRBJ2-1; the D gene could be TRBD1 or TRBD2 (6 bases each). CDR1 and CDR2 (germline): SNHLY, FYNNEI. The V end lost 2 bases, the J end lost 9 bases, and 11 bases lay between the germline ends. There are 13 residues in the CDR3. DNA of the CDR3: TGTGCCAGCAGTGAAAACGGGGGCACTGAGCAGTTCTTC. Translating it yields CASSENGGTEQFF.

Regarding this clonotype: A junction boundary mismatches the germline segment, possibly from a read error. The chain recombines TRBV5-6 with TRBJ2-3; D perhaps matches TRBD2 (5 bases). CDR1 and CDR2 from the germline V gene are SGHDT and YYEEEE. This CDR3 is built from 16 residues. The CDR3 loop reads CASSLLDTSSTDMQYF. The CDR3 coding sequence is TGTGCCAGCAGCTTGTTAGACACCTCTAGCACAGATATGCAGTATTTT. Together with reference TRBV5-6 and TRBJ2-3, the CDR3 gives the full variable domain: DAGVTQSPTHLIKTRGQQVTLRCSPKSGHDTVSWYQQALGQGPQFIFQYYEEEERQRGNFPDRFSGHQFPNYSSELNVNALLLGDSALYLCASSLLDTSSTDMQYFGPGTRLTVL.

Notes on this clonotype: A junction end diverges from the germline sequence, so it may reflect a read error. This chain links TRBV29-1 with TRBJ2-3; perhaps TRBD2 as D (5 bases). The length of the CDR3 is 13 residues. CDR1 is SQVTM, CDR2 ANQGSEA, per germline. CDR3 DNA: TGCAGCGTTGGAACTAGTGGGTCAGATGCGCAGTATTTT. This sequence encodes CSVGTSGSDAQYF.

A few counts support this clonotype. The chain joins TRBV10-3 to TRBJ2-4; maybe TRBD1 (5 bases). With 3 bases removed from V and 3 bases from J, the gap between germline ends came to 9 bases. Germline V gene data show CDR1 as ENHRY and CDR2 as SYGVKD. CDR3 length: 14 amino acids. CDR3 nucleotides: TGTGCCATCAGTGAAGTAGACAGCAAAAACATTCAGTACTTC. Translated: CAISEVDSKNIQYF.

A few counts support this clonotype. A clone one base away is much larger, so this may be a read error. This CDR3 reads CTSRPGQRETQYF. Here the CDR3 DNA reads TGTACCAGCAGACCGGGACAGCGAGAGACCCAGTACTTC. V is TRBV12-3 or TRBV12-4 and J is TRBJ2-5; 7 bases fit TRBD1. CDR3 size: 13 residues.

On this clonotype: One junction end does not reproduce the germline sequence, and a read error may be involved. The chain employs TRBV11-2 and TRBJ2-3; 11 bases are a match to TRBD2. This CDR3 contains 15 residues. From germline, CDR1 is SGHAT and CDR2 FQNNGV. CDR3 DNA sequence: TGTGTCAGCAGCCTTGGACTAGCGGGCCCAGATACGAAGTATTTT. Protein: CVSSLGLAGPDTKYF.

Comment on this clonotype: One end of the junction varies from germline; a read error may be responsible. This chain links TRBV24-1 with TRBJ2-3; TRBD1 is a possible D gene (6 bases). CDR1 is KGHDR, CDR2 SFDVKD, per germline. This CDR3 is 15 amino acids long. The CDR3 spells CTTSDFMTGSNTQYF. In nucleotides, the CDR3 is TGTACCACCAGTGATTTCATGACAGGCTCGAATACGCAGTATTTT.

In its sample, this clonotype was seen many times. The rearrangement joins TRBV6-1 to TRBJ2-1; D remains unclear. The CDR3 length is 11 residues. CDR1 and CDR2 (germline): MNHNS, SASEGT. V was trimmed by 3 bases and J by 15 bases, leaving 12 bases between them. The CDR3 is CASSDSRDRFF. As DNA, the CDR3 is TGTGCCAGCAGTGATAGCCGAGATCGGTTCTTC.

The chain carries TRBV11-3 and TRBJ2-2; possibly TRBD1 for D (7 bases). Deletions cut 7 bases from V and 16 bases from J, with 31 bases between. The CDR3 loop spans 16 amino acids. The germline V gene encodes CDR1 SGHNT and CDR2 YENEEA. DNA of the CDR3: TGTGCCAGCAAGAGGAGGGACAGACTAAACACCGCGGGGCCGTTTTTT. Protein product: CASKRRDRLNTAGPFF.

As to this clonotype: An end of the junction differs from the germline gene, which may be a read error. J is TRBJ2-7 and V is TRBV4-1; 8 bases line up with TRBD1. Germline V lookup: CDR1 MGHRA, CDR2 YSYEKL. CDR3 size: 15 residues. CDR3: CASSQALTGAYEQYF. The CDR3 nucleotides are TGCGCCAGCAGCCAAGCCCTGACAGGGGCCTATGAGCAGTACTTC.

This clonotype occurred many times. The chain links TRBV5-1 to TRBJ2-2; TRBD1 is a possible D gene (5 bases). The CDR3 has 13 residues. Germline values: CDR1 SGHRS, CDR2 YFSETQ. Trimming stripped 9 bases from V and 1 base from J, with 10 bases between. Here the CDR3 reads CATNTGNTGELFF. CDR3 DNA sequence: TGCGCCACCAACACAGGGAACACCGGGGAGCTGTTTTTT.

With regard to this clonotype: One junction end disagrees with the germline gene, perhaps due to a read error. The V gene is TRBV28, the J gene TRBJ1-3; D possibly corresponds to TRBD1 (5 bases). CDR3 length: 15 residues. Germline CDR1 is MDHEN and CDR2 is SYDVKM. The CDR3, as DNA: TGTGCCAGCAGCATTCTGGGGGATTCTGGAGACACCATATATTTT. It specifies CASSILGDSGDTIYF.

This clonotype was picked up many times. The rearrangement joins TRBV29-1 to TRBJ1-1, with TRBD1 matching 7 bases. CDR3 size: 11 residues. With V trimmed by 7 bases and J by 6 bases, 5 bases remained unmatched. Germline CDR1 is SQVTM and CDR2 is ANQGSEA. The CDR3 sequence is CSARTGPEAFF. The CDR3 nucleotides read TGCAGCGCTAGGACAGGACCTGAAGCTTTCTTT.

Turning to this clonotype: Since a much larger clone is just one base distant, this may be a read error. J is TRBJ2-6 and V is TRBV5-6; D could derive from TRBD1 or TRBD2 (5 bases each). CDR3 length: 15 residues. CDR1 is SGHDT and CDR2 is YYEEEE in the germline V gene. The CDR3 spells CASSLFDSGGNVLTF. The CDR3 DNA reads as TGTGCCAGCAGCTTGTTCGACTCTGGGGGCAACGTCCTGACTTTC.

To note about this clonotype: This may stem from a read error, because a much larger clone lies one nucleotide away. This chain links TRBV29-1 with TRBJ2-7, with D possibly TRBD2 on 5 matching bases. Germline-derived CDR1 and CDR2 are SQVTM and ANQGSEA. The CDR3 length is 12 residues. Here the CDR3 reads CSVAGGPYVQYF. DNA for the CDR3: TGCAGCGTTGCGGGCGGGCCCTACGTGCAGTACTTC.

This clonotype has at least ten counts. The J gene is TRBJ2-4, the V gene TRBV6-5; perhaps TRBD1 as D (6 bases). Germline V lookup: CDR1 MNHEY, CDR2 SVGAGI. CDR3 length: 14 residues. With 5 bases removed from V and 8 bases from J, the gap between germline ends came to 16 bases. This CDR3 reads CASSLRLQGDIQYF. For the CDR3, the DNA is TGTGCCAGCAGTCTACGGTTACAGGGAGACATTCAGTACTTC.

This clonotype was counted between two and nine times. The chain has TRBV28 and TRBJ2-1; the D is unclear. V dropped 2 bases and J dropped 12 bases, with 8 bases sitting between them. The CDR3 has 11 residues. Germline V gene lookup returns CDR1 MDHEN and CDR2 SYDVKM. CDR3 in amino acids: CASSLTSGQFF. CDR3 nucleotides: TGTGCCAGCAGTTTAACATCGGGGCAGTTCTTC.

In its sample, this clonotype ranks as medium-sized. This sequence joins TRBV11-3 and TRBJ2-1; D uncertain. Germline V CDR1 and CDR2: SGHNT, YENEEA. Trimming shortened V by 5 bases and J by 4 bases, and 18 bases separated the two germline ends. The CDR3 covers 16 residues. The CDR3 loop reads CASSPPGDSNYNEQFF. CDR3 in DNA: TGTGCCAGCAGCCCCCCCGGAGATTCCAATTACAATGAGCAGTTCTTC.

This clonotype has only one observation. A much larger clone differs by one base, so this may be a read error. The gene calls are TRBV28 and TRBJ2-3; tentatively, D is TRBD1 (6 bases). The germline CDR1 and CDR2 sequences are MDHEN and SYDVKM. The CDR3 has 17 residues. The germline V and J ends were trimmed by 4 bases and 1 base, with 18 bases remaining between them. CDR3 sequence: CASSSLGSGDGTDTQYF. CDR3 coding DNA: TGTGCCAGCAGTTCCCTAGGGTCAGGGGATGGCACAGATACGCAGTATTTT.

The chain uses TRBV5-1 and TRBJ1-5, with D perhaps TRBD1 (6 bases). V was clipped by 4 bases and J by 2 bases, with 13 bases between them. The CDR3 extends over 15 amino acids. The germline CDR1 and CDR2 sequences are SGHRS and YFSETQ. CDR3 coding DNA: TGCGCCAGCAGCCCTGGGTCAGGGGGCAATCAGCCCCAGCATTTT. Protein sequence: CASSPGSGGNQPQHF.

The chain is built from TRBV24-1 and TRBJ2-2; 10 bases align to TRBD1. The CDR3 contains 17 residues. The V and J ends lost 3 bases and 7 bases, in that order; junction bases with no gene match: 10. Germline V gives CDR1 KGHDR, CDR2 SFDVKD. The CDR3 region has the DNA TGTGCCACCAGTGATCATTGGACAGGGGGATCCGGCGGGGAGCTGTTTTTT. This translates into CATSDHWTGGSGGELFF.

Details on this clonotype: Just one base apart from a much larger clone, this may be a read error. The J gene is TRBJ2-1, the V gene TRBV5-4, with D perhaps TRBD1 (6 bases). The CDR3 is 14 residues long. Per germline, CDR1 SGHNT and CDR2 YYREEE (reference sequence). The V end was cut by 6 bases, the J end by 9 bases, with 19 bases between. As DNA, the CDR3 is TGTGCCAGCAACAAAAACAGGGATATTAGTGAGCAGTTCTTC. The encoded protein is CASNKNRDISEQFF.

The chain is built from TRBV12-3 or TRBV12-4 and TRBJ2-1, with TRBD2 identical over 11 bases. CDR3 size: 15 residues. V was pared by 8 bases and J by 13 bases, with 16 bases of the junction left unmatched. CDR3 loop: CASLRLAGIYNGQFF. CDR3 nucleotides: TGTGCCAGCTTGAGACTAGCGGGAATCTACAATGGACAGTTCTTC.

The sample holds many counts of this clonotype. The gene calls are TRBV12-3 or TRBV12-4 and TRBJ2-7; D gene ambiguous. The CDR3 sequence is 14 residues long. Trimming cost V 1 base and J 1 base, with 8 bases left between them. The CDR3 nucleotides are TGTGCCAGCAGTTTAGTTGGAAGATCCTACGAGCAGTACTTC. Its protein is CASSLVGRSYEQYF.

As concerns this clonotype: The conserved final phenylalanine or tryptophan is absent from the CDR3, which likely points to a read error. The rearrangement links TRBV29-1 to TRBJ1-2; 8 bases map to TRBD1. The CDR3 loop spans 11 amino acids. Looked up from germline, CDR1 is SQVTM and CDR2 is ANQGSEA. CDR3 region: CCADRVYGYTL. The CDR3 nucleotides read TGCTGCGCGGACAGGGTTTATGGCTACACCTTA.

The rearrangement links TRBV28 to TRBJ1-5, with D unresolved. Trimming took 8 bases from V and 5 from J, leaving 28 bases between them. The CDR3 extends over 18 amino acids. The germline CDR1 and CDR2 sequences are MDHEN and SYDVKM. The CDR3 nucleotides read TGTGCCAGCGGTTCGCGGGTCCCTATCCCTACCTCTCATCAGCCCCAGCATTTT. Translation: CASGSRVPIPTSHQPQHF.

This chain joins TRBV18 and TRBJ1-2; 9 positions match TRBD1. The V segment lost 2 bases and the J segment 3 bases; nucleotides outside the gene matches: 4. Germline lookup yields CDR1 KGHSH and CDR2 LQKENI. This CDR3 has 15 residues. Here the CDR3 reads CASSPARTGDYGYTF. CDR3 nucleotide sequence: TGTGCCAGCTCACCAGCACGGACAGGGGACTATGGCTACACCTTC.

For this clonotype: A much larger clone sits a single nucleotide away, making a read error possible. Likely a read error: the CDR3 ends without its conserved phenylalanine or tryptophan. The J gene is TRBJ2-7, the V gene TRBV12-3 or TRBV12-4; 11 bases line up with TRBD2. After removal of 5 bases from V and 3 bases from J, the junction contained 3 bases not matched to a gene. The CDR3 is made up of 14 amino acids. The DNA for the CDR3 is TGTGCCAGCAGTCAAGGGACTAGCGGCTACGAGCAGTACTTA. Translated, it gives CASSQGTSGYEQYL.